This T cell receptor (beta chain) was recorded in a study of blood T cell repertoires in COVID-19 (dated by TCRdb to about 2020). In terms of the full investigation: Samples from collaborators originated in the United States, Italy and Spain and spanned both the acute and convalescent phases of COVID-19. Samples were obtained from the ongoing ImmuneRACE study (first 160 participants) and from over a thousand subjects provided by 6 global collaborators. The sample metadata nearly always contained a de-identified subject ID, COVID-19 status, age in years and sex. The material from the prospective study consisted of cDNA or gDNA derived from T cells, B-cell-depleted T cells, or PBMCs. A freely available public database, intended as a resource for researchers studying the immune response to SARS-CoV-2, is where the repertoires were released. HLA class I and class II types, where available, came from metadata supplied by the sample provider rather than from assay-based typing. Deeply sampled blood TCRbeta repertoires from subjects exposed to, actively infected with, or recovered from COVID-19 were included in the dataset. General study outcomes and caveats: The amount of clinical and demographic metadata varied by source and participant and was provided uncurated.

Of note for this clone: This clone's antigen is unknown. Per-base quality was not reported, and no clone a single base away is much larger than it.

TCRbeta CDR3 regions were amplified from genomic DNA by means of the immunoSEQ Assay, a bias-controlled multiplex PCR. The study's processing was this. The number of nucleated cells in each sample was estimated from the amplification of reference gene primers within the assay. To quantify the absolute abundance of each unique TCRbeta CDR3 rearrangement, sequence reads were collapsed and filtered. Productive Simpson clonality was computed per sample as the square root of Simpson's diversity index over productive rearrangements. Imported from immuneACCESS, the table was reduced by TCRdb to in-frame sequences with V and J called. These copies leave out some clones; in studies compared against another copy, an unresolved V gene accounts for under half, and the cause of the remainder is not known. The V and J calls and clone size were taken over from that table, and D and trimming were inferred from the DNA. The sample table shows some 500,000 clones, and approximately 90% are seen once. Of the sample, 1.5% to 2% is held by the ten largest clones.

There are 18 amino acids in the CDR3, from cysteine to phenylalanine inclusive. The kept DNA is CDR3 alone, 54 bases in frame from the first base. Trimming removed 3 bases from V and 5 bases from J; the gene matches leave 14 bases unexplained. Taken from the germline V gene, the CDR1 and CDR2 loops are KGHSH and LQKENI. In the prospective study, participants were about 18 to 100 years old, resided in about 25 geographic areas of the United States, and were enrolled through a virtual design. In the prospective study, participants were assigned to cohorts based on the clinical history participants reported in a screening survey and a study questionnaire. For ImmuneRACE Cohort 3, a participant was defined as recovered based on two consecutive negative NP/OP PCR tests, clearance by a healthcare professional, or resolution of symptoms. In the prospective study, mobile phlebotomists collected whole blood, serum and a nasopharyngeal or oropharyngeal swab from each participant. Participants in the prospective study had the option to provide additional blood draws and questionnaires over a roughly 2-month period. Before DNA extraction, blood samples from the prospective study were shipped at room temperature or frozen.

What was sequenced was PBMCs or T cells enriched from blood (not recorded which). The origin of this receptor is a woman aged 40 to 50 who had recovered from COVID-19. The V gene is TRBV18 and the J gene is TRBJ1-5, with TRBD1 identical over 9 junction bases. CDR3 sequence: CASSPPGQGIAIDQPQHF. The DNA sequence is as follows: TGTGCCAGCTCACCCCCGGGACAGGGAATAGCGATAGATCAGCCCCAGCATTTT.